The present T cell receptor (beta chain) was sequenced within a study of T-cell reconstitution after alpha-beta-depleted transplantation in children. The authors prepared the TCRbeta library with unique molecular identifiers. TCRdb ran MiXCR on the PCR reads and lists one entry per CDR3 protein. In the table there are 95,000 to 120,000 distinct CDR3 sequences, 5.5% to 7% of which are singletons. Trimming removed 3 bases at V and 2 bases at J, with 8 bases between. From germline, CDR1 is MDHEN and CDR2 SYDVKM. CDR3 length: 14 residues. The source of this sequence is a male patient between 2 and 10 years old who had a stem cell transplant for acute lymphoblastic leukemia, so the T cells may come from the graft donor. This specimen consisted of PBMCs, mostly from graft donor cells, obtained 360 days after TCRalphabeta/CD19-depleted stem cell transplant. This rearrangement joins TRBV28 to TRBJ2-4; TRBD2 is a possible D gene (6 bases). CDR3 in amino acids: CASSLAGPKNIQYF. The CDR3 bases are TGTGCCAGCAGTTTGGCGGGACCCAAAAACATTCAGTACTTC. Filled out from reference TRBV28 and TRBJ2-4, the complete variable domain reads DVKVTQSSRYLVKRTGEKVFLECVQDMDHENMFWYRQDPGLGLRLIYFSYDVKMKEKGDIPEGYSVSREKKERFSLILESASTNQTSMYLCASSLAGPKNIQYFGAGTRLSVL.